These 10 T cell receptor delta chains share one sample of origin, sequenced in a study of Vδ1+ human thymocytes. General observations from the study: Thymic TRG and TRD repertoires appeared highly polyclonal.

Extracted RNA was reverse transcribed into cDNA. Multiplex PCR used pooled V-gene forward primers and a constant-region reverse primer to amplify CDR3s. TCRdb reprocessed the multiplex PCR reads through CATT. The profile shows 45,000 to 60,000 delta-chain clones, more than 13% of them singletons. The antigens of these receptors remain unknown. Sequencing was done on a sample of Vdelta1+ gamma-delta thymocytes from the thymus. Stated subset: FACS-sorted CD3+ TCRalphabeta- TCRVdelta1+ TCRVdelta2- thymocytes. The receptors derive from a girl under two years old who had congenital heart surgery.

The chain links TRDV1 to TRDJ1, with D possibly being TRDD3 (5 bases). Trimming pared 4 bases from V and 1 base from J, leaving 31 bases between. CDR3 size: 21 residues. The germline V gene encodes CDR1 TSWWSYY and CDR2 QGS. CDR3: CALGAHTTPGLGLSGTDKLIF. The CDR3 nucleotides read TGTGCTCTTGGGGCCCATACGACCCCCGGATTGGGCCTAAGTGGCACCGATAAACTCATCTTT.

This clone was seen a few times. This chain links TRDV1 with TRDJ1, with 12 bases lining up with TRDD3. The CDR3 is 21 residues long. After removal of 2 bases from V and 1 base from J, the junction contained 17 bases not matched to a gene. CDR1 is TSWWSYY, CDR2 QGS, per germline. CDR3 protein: CALGEVLRVLGDTWRTDKLIF. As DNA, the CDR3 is TGTGCTCTTGGGGAAGTACTACGCGTACTGGGGGATACTTGGCGCACCGATAAACTCATCTTT.

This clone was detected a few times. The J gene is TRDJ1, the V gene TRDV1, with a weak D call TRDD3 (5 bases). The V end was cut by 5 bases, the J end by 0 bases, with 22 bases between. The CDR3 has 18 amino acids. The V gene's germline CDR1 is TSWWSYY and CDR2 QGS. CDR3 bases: TGTGCTCTTGGGAGTCCACCACGGGGGCCCACCTACACCGATAAACTCATCTTT. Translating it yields CALGSPPRGPTYTDKLIF.

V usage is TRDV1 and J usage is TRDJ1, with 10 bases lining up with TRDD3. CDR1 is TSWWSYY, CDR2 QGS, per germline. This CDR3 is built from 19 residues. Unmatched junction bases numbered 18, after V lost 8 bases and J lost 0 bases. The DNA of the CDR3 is TGTGCTCTTTTTCCAACCCTCCTGGGGGATAAACCGTACACCGATAAACTCATCTTT. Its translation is CALFPTLLGDKPYTDKLIF.

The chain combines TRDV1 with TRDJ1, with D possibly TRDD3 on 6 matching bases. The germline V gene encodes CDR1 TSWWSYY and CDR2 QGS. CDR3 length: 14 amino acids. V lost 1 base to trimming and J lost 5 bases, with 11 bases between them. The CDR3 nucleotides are TGTGCTCTTGGGGAACGGTGGGGGCGTGATAAACTCATCTTT. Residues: CALGERWGRDKLIF.

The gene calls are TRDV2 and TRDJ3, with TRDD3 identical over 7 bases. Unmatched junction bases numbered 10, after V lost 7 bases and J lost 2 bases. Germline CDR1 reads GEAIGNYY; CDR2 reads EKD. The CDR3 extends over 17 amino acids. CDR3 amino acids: CAWKGDARPWDTRQMFF. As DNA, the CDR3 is TGTGCCTGGAAGGGGGATGCCCGCCCCTGGGACACCCGACAGATGTTTTTC.

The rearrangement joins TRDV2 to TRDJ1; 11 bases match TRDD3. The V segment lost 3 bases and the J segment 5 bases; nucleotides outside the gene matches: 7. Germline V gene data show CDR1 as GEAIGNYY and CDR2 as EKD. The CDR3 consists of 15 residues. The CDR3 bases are TGTGCCTGTGACCGATACTGGGGGATAAGGGATAAACTCATCTTT. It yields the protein CACDRYWGIRDKLIF.

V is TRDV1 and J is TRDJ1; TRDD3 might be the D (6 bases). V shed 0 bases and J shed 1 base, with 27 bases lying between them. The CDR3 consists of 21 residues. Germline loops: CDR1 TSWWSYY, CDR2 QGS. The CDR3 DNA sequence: TGTGCTCTTGGGGAACTCAAAGCTCAGTACTGGGCCCCTTGGACCACCGATAAACTCATCTTT. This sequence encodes CALGELKAQYWAPWTTDKLIF.

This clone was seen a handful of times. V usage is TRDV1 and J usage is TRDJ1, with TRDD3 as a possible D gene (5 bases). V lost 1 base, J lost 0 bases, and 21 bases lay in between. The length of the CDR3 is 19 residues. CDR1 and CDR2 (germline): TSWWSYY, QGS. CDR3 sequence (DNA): TGTGCTCTTGGGGAACCCCCCCTATACGGAGAGATCTACACCGATAAACTCATCTTT. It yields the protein CALGEPPLYGEIYTDKLIF.

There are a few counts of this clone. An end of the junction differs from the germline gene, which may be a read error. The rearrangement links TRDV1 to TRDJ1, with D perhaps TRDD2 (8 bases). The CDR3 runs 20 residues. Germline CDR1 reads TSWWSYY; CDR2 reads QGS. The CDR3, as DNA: TGTGCTCTTGGGAATCTTCCTACAAATCGCTGGGGGTCGACCACCGATAAGCTCATCTTT. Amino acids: CALGNLPTNRWGSTTDKLIF.